One sample yielded the 10 T cell receptor beta chains listed below, sequenced in a study of T cell repertoires in cytomegalovirus infection. Using its own MiXCR run on the reads, TCRdb lists one record per CDR3 protein. The sample has roughly 320,000 distinct CDR3 sequences, 9% to 9.5% seen once; the top ten hold 3.5% to 4.5%. Input material: PBMCs. All receptors derive from a human donor in good health (CMV status not recorded). Some clones in this sample may be carry-over from other donors' samples.

A few counts support this clonotype. The chain joins TRBV28 to TRBJ1-5; no definite D call. The length of the CDR3 is 15 residues. Germline CDR1 reads MDHEN; CDR2 reads SYDVKM. Trimming pared 3 bases from V and 0 bases from J, leaving 9 bases between. The CDR3 sequence is CASSFGIYSNQPQHF. The CDR3 DNA reads TGTGCCAGCAGTTTCGGGATTTATAGCAATCAGCCCCAGCATTTT.

CDR3 loop: CATKRVGNSNQPQHF. The CDR3 coding sequence is TGTGCCACCAAACGGGTGGGGAATAGCAATCAGCCCCAGCATTTT. V gene TRBV19 combines with J gene TRBJ1-5; D is uncertain. CDR3 length equals 15 residues. The germline V and J ends were trimmed by 10 bases and 0 bases, with 16 bases remaining between them. The germline CDR1 and CDR2 sequences are LNHDA and SQIVND (reference sequence).

This clonotype was seen ten or more times. V gene TRBV2 combines with J gene TRBJ2-7; no clear D gene. Germline-derived CDR1 and CDR2 are SNHLY and FYNNEI. Trimming took 5 bases from V and 3 from J, leaving 8 bases between them. This CDR3 comprises 12 residues. The CDR3 DNA reads as TGTGCCAGCAGTCTCGAACTCTACGAGCAGTACTTC. As protein: CASSLELYEQYF. Using reference TRBV2 and TRBJ2-7 for the parts outside the CDR3, the full variable domain is EPEVTQTPSHQVTQMGQEVILRCVPISNHLYFYWYRQILGQKVEFLVSFYNNEISEKSEIFDDQFSVERPDGSNFTLKIRSTKLEDSAMYFCASSLELYEQYFGPGTRLTVT.

This chain uses TRBV7-2 with TRBJ1-4; perhaps TRBD1 as D (6 bases). Germline V CDR1 and CDR2: SGHTA, FQGNSA. V was trimmed by 5 bases and J by 0 bases, leaving 10 bases between them. CDR3 length equals 15 residues. CDR3 in amino acids: CASSAGHSTNEKLFF. DNA for the CDR3: TGTGCCAGCAGCGCGGGACACTCAACTAATGAAAAACTGTTTTTT.

This clonotype was counted ten times or more. The chain uses TRBV12-5 and TRBJ2-5, with D tentatively TRBD1 or TRBD2 (5 bases each). The V gene's germline CDR1 is LGHNT and CDR2 FRNRAP. The CDR3 runs 14 residues. V dropped 6 bases and J dropped 2 bases, with 13 bases sitting between them. DNA of the CDR3: TGTGCTAGTGGCCCCGGGGCCAGGCAAGAGACCCAGTACTTC. Its translation: CASGPGARQETQYF.

This clonotype appeared many times. This rearrangement joins TRBV5-1 to TRBJ2-7; tentatively, D is TRBD1 (6 bases). Trimming removed 5 bases from V and 5 bases from J, with 20 bases in between. The germline V gene encodes CDR1 SGHRS and CDR2 YFSETQ. The CDR3 has 15 residues. The CDR3 loop reads CASRNYIGGHDEQYF. CDR3 bases: TGCGCCAGCAGAAACTACATTGGGGGACACGACGAGCAGTACTTC.

This clonotype is a singleton in its sample. The V gene is TRBV20-1, the J gene TRBJ1-5; unclear D gene. The germline V gene has CDR1 DFQATT and CDR2 SNEGSKA (reference sequence). CDR3 size: 13 residues. V lost 3 bases and J lost 1, with 7 bases in between. The CDR3 bases are TGCAGTGCTAGTGGAGGGAGCAATCAGCCCCAGCATTTT. Amino acid sequence: CSASGGSNQPQHF.

This clonotype was found a few times. The rearrangement uses TRBV18 and TRBJ2-1, with 9 nucleotides matching TRBD2. Germline trimming cut 8 bases from V and 7 bases from J; bases unmatched to any gene: 12. The CDR3 runs to 15 residues. Germline V CDR1 and CDR2: KGHSH, LQKENI. CDR3 coding DNA: TGTGCCAGCGCGAATAATAGCGGGAGATTTAATGAGCAGTTCTTC. Protein sequence: CASANNSGRFNEQFF.

The sample holds a few counts of this clonotype. V gene TRBV5-1 combines with J gene TRBJ1-5, with a weak D call TRBD1 (5 bases). CDR3 length: 15 residues. V lost 4 bases and J lost 1, with 12 bases in between. CDR1 SGHRS and CDR2 YFSETQ come from the germline V gene. The CDR3, as DNA: TGCGCCAGCAGCATATCCGGGACGAGCAATCAGCCCCAGCATTTT. Translated, it gives CASSISGTSNQPQHF. The whole variable domain, filled in from reference TRBV5-1 and TRBJ1-5, reads KAGVTQTPRYLIKTRGQQVTLSCSPISGHRSVSWYQQTPGQGLQFLFEYFSETQRNKGNFPGRFSGRQFSNSRSEMNVSTLELGDSALYLCASSISGTSNQPQHFGDGTRLSIL.

This clonotype appeared many times. The gene calls are TRBV15 and TRBJ1-1; tentatively, D is TRBD1 (6 bases). V was cut by 5 bases and J by 6 bases, with 16 bases left in between. The length of the CDR3 is 14 residues. The germline V gene encodes CDR1 LNHNV and CDR2 YYDKDF (reference sequence). CDR3 region: CATSPGALTAEAFF. The CDR3 nucleotides are TGTGCCACCAGCCCGGGGGCCCTGACGGCTGAAGCTTTCTTT.